The 7 T cell receptor beta chains below all came from one sample that was sequenced in a study of T-cell memory formation after mild COVID-19. TCRdb recomputed calls from the 5' RACE reads with MiXCR, one row per CDR3 protein. The table records 450,000 or so distinct CDR3 sequences, 20% of them present only once. Sequenced material: PBMCs or a T cell subset sorted from them (not recorded which). Receptor source: an adult woman who had mild COVID-19 (a few samples of this study predate the infection). Cell type and time point are not known.

The chain recombines TRBV7-9 with TRBJ1-6; no definite D call. The V end lost 1 base, the J end lost 10 bases, and 8 bases lay between the germline ends. This CDR3 comprises 13 residues. The germline V gene encodes CDR1 SEHNR and CDR2 FQNEAQ (reference sequence). The CDR3 reads CASSLGVRSPLHF. CDR3 coding DNA: TGTGCCAGCAGCTTAGGGGTTAGGTCACCCCTCCACTTT.

Written as DNA, the CDR3 is TGTGCCAGCAGCTTCGACCCTCCGGGGAATGAGCAGTTCTTC. This translates into CASSFDPPGNEQFF. The genes are TRBV5-5 and TRBJ2-1; possible D gene TRBD2, 5 bases. Trimming shortened V by 2 bases and J by 7 bases, and 13 bases separated the two germline ends. The CDR3 loop spans 14 amino acids. Per the germline V gene, CDR1 is SGHKS and CDR2 is YYEKEE (reference sequence).

The chain has TRBV12-3 or TRBV12-4 and TRBJ2-1; 14 bases agree with TRBD2. The CDR3 covers 13 residues. The V segment lost 6 bases and the J segment 9 bases; nucleotides outside the gene matches: 1. CDR3 residues: CASRGTSGGEQFF. The CDR3 DNA is TGTGCCAGCAGGGGGACTAGCGGGGGTGAGCAGTTCTTC.

This clonotype was recorded once. The chain combines TRBV11-2 with TRBJ2-7, with TRBD1 as a possible D gene (7 bases). In germline, CDR1 is SGHAT, CDR2 FQNNGV. The CDR3 runs 16 residues. Trimming took off 7 bases at V and 1 base at J, with 20 bases between the two ends. CDR3 coding DNA: TGTGCCAGCAAGCCCTCGGAGGGGGCGGAATCCTACGAGCAGTACTTC. Its protein product is CASKPSEGAESYEQYF. The whole variable domain, filled in from reference TRBV11-2 and TRBJ2-7, reads EAGVAQSPRYKIIEKRQSVAFWCNPISGHATLYWYQQILGQGPKLLIQFQNNGVVDDSQLPKDRFSAERLKGVDSTLKIQPAKLEDSAVYLCASKPSEGAESYEQYFGPGTRLTVT.

This clonotype was seen a few times. The rearrangement links TRBV6-5 to TRBJ2-7, with D possibly TRBD2 on 5 matching bases. Germline V lookup: CDR1 MNHEY, CDR2 SVGAGI. The V and J ends lost 6 bases and 2 bases respectively, with 14 bases between them. The CDR3 extends over 14 amino acids. The CDR3: CASSLRGLPYEQYF. CDR3 in DNA: TGTGCCAGCAGCCTAAGAGGGTTACCCTACGAGCAGTACTTC.

The chain links TRBV7-9 to TRBJ1-2; possibly TRBD1 for D (5 bases). Trimming shortened V by 2 bases and J by 0 bases, and 10 bases separated the two germline ends. This CDR3 is built from 15 residues. Germline V gene sequence: CDR1 SEHNR, CDR2 FQNEAQ (reference sequence). The CDR3 is CASSLNQGANYGYTF. The CDR3 nucleotides read TGTGCCAGCAGCTTAAATCAGGGTGCTAACTATGGCTACACCTTC.

This clonotype was counted a few times. The chain combines TRBV6-5 with TRBJ2-5; D may correspond to TRBD1 or TRBD2 (5 bases each). Germline values: CDR1 MNHEY, CDR2 SVGAGI. The CDR3 spans 11 residues. V was pared by 8 bases and J by 6 bases, with 10 bases between. The CDR3, as DNA: TGTGCCAGCGGTCAGGGACAGACCCAGTACTTC. It translates to CASGQGQTQYF.